The subject of this entry is one T cell receptor (beta chain). What it binds is unknown. These data originate in a study of early T cells in non-severe SARS-CoV-2 infection. The wider study: Sequencing of bulk RNA from unsorted whole blood was done, without chain pairing.

The CDR3 runs to 13 residues. The germline V and J ends were trimmed by 8 bases and 10 bases, with 18 bases remaining between them. Study-level findings and limits: Matches to VDJdb favored anti-spike CD8 responses and missed private and CD4 specificities.

The library protocol tagged individual cDNA molecules with unique molecular identifiers. TCRdb reprocessed the 5' RACE reads with MiXCR, giving one entry per CDR3 protein. The sample carries approximately 42,000 distinct CDR3 sequences, roughly 6% recorded once. The source is an adult who was a healthcare worker with PCR-confirmed SARS-CoV-2 infection or an uninfected control (not recorded which). The chain joins TRBV12-3 or TRBV12-4 to TRBJ2-1, with D perhaps given as TRBD1 or TRBD2 (5 bases each). The sequenced sample consisted of whole blood. In DNA form, the CDR3 reads TGTGCCAGCTCCTTATGGGGCTGGGACGAGCAGTTCTTC. Translating gives CASSLWGWDEQFF.